This TCR beta chain was captured in a study of blood T cell repertoires in COVID-19. About the study: The samples span acute and convalescent COVID-19 from the United States, Italy and Spain. Sources were T cells, B-cell-depleted T cells, or PBMCs; the material itself was cDNA or gDNA.

The germline gives CDR1 KGHSH, CDR2 LQKENI. Unmatched junction bases numbered 16, after V lost 8 bases and J lost 3 bases. This CDR3 spans 18 amino acids. In the study's own analysis: Nucleated cell counts were estimated from reference gene primer amplification. The assay was immunoSEQ multiplex PCR, and TCRdb's table has in-frame clones only and misses some. The DNA gave D and trimming, while V, J and clone size come from that table. This sample has 65,000 to 85,000 clones, with less than 85% found just once. V is TRBV18 and J is TRBJ2-7, with 13 bases identical to TRBD2. The clonotype was recovered from an elderly woman with active or convalescent COVID-19. The sequenced sample was peripheral blood. The CDR3 DNA reads TGTGCCAGCGCGGCGGGACTAGCGGGGCCCAATACCTTCTACGAGCAGTACTTC. This sequence encodes CASAAGLAGPNTFYEQYF. The full variable domain, with the rest looked up from reference TRBV18 and TRBJ2-7, is NAGVMQNPRHLVRRRGQEARLRCSPMKGHSHVYWYRQLPEEGLKFMVYLQKENIIDESGMPKERFSAEFPKEGPSILRIQQVVRGDSAAYFCASAAGLAGPNTFYEQYFGPGTRLTVT.